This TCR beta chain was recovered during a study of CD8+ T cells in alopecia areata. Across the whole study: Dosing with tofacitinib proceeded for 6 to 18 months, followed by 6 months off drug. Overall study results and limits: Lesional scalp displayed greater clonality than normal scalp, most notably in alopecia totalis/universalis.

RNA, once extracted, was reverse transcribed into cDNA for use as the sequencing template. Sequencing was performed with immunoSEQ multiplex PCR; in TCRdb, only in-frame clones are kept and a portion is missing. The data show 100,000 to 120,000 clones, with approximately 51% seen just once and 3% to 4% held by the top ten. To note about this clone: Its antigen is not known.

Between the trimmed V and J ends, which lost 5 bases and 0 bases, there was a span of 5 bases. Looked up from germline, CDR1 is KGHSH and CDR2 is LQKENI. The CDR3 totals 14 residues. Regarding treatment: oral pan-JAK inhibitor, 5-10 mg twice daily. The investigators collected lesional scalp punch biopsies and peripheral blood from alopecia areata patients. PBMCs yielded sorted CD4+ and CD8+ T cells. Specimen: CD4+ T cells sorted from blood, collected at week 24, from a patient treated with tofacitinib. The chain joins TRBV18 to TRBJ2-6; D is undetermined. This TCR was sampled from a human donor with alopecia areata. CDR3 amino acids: CASSSGSGANVLTF. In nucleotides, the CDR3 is TGTGCCAGCTCATCAGGCTCTGGGGCCAACGTCCTGACTTTC.